This T cell receptor beta chain was observed in a study of T cells after yellow fever vaccination. Findings and limits, study-wide: Repertoires obtained by FACS sorting could include abundant clonotypes that entered as contaminants from the bulk population. Shared CD4/CD8 clonotypes were a small share, likely from convergent recombination. It was the secondary response that reached its peak faster, day 5 versus 15, but it was weaker.

From germline, CDR1 is LNHNV and CDR2 YYDKDF (reference sequence). CDR3 size: 14 residues. Trimming at V came to 5 bases and at J to 8 bases, leaving 6 bases not matched to a gene. This clonotype was seen many times. Its specificity is unknown. TCRdb re-analysed the 5' RACE reads in MiXCR, keeping a single row per CDR3 protein. The sample has some 670,000 distinct CDR3 sequences; roughly an eighth are singletons. The specimen was PBMCs, collected on the day of the yellow fever booster vaccination. This sequence originates from a man aged 25-45 years who received the YFV17D yellow fever vaccine. The chain has TRBV15 and TRBJ1-2, with 12 bases identical to TRBD1. As DNA, the CDR3 is TGTGCCACCAGCCAGGGACAGGGGGCGTGGGGCTACACCTTC. It encodes CATSQGQGAWGYTF.